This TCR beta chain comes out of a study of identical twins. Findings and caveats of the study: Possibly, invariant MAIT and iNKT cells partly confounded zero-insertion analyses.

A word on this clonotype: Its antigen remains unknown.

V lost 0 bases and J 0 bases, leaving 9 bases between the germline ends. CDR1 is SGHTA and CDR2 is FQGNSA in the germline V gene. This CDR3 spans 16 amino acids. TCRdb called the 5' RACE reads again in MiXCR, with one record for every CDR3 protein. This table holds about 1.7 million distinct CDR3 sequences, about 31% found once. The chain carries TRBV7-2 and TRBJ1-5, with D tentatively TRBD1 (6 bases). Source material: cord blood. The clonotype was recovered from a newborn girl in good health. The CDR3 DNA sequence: TGTGCCAGCAGCTTAGCACAGGGCCTTAGCAATCAGCCCCAGCATTTT. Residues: CASSLAQGLSNQPQHF.